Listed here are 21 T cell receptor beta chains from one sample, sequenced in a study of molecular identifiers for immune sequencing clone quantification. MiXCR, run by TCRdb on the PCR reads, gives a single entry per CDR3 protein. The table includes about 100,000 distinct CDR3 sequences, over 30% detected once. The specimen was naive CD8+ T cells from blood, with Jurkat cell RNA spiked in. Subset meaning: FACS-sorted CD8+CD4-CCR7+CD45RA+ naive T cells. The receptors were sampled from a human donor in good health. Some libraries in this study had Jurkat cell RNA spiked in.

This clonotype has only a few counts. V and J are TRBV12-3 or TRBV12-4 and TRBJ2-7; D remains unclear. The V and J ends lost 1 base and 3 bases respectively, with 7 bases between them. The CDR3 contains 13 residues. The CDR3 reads CASSLVDLYEQYF. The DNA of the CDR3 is TGTGCCAGCAGTTTAGTGGACCTCTACGAGCAGTACTTC.

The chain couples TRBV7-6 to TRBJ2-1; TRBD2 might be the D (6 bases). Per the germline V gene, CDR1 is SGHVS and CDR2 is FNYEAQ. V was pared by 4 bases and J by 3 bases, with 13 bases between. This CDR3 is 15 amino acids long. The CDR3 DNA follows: TGTGCCAGCAGCTCTTCACTAGCTCACTACAATGAGCAGTTCTTC. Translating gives CASSSSLAHYNEQFF. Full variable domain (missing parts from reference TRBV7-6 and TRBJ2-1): GAGVSQSPRYKVTKRGQDVALRCDPISGHVSLYWYRQALGQGPEFLTYFNYEAQQDKSGLPNDRFSAERPEGSISTLTIQRTEQRDSAMYRCASSSSLAHYNEQFFGPGTRLTVL.

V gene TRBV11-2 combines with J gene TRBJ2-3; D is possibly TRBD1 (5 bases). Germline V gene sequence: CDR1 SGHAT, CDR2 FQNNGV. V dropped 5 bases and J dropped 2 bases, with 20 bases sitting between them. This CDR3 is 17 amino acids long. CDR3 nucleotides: TGTGCCAGCAGCCCGGTAGGACACCATGGTCCCACAGATACGCAGTATTTT. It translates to CASSPVGHHGPTDTQYF.

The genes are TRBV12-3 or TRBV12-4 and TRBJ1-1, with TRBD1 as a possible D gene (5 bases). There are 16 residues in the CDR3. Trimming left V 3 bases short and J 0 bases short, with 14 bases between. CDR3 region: CASSLAAGLMNTEAFF. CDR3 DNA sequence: TGTGCCAGCAGTTTGGCGGCGGGGCTTATGAACACTGAAGCTTTCTTT.

CDR3 sequence (DNA): TGTGCCAGCTTATTCAGATACCATGGCTACACCTTC. Protein: CASLFRYHGYTF. J is TRBJ1-2 and V is TRBV2; D gene uncertain. CDR3 length equals 12 residues. The ends were cut back, 8 bases at V and 6 bases at J, with 13 bases in the middle. CDR1 is SNHLY, CDR2 FYNNEI, per germline.

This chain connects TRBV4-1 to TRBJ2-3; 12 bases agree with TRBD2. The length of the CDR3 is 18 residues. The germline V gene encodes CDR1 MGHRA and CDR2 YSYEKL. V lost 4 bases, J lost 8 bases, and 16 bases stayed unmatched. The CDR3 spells CASSRTSGNLANTATQYF. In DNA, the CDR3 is TGCGCCAGCAGCCGGACTAGCGGGAATCTGGCTAACACGGCTACGCAGTATTTT.

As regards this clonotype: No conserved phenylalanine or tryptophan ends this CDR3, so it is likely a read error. CDR3 coding DNA: TGTGCCAGCAGTTTCGGGGCTAGCAATCAGCCCCAGCATTCT. The encoded protein is CASSFGASNQPQHS. The chain has TRBV28 and TRBJ1-5; TRBD1 is a possible D gene (5 bases). The V end was cut by 3 bases, the J end by 0 bases, with 6 bases between. Germline values: CDR1 MDHEN, CDR2 SYDVKM. The CDR3 runs to 14 residues.

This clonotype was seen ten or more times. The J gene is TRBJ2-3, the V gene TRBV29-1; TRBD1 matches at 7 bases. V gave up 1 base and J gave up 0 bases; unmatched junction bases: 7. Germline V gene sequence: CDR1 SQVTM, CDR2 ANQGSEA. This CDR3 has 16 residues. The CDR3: CSVEGDRDRSTDTQYF. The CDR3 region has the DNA TGCAGCGTTGAAGGCGACCGGGACAGAAGCACAGATACGCAGTATTTT.

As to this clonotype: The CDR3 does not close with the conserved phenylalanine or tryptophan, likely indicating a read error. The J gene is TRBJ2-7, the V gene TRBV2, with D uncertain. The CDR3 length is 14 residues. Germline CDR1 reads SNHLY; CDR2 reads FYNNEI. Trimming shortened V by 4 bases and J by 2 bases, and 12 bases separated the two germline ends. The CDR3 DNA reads TGTGCCAGCAGTGCAGCAGGTTCGACCTACGAGCAGTACCTC. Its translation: CASSAAGSTYEQYL.

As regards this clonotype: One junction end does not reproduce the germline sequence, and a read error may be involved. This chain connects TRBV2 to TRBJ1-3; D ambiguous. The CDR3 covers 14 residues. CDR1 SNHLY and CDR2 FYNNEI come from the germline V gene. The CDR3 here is CASSPGSSGNTLYF. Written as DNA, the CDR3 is TGTGCCAGCAGCCCGGGAAGCTCTGGAAACACCTTATATTTT.

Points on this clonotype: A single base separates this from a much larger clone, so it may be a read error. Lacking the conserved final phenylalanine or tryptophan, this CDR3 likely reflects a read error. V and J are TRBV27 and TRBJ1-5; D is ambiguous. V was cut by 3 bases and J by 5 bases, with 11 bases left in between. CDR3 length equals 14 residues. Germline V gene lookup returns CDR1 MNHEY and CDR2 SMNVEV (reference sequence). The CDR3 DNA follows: TGTGCCAGCAGTTTCGGCACGGTAGATCAGCCCCAGCATATT. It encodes CASSFGTVDQPQHI.

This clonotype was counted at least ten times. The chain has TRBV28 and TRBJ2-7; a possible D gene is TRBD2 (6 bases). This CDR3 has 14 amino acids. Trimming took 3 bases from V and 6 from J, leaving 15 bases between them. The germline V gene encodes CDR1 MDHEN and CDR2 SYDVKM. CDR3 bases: TGTGCCAGCAGTTTTTGGGACTTCCCTACCGAGCAGTACTTC. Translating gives CASSFWDFPTEQYF.

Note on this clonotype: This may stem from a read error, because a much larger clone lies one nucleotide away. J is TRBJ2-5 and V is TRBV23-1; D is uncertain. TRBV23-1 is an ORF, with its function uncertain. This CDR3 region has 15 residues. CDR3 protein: CTSMWSLGIQETQYF. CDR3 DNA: TGCACCAGCATGTGGTCATTAGGTATCCAAGAGACCCAGTACTTC.

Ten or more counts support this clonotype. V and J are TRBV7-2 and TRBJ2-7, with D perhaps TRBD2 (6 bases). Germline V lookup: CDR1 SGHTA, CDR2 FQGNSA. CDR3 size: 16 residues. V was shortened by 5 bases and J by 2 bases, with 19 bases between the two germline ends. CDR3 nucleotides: TGTGCCAGCAGCGCCCAGCCCGGGACTTCCCCCTACGAGCAGTACTTC. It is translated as CASSAQPGTSPYEQYF.

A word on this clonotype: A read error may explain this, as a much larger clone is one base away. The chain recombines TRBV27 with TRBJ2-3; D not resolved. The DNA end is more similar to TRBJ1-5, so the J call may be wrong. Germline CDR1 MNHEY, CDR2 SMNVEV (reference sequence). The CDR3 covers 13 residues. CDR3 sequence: CASSLTSTDTQHF. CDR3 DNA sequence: TGTGCCAGCAGTTTAACAAGCACAGATACGCAGCATTTT.

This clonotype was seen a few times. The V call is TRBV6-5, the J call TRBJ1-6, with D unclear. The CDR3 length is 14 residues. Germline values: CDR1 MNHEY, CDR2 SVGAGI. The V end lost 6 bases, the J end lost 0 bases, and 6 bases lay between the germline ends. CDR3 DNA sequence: TGTGCCAGCAGCTATGGCTCCTATAATTCACCCCTCCACTTT. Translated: CASSYGSYNSPLHF.

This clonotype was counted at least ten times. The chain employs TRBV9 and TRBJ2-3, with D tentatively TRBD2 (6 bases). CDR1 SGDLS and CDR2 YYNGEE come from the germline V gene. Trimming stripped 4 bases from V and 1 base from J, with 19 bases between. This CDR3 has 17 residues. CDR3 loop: CASSPSGGTGGTDTQYF. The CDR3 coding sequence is TGTGCCAGCAGCCCCTCCGGGGGTACCGGGGGCACAGATACGCAGTATTTT.

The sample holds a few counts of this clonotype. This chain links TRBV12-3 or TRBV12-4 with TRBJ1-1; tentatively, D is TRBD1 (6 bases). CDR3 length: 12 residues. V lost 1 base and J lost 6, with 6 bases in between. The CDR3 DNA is TGTGCCAGCAGTTTAGGGACAGCTGAAGCTTTCTTT. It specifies CASSLGTAEAFF.

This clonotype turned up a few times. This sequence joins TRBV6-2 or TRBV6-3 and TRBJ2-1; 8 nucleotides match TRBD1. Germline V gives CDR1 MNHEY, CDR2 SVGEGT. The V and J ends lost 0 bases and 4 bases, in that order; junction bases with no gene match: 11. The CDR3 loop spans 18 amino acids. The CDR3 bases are TGTGCCAGCAGTTACTCTCGTACTGGGACAGGAAATTACAATGAGCAGTTCTTC. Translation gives CASSYSRTGTGNYNEQFF.

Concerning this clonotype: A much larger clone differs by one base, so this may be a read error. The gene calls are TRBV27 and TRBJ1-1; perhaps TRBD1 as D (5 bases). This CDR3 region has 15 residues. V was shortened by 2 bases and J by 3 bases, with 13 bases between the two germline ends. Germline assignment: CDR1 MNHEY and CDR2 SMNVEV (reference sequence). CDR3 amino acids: CASSLTTQGYTEAFF. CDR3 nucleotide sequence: TGTGCCAGCAGTTTAACGACTCAGGGCTACACTGAAGCTTTCTTT.

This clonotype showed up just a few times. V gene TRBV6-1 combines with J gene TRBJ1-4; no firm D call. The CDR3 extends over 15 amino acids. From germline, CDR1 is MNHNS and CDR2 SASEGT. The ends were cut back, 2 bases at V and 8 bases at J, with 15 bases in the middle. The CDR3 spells CASSELSELWEKLFF. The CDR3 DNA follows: TGTGCCAGCAGTGAATTGTCGGAACTCTGGGAAAAACTGTTTTTT.